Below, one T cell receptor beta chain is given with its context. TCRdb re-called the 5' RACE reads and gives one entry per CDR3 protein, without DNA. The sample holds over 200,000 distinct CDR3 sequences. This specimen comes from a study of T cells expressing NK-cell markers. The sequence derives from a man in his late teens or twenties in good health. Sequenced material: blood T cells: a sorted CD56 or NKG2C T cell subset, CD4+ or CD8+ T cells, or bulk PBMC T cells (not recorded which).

The CDR3: CAAGTGITGELFF. J is TRBJ2-2 and V is TRBV10-3. This CDR3 has 13 amino acids. The V gene's germline CDR1 is ENHRY and CDR2 SYGVKD.